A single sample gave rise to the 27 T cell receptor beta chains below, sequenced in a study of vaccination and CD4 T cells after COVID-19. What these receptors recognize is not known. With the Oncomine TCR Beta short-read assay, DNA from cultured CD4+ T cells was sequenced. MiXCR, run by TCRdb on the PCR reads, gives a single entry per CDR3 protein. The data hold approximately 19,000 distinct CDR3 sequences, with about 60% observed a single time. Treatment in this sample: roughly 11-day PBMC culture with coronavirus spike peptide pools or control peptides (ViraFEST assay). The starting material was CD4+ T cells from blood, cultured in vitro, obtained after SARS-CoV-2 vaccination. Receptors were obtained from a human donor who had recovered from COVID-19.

The CDR3 reads CASSVSEWNEQYF. CDR3 coding DNA: TGCGCCAGCAGCGTCTCTGAGTGGAACGAGCAGTACTTC. V usage is TRBV4-3 and J usage is TRBJ2-7; the D is unclear. This CDR3 region has 13 residues. Germline CDR1 reads LGHNA; CDR2 reads YSLEER. Trimming took off 5 bases at V and 5 bases at J, with 13 bases between the two ends.

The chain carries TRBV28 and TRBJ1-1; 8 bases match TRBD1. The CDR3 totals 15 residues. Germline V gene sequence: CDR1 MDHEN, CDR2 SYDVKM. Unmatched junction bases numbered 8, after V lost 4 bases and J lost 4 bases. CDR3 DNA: TGTGCCAGCAGTTATCCAGGGGGCGCGGGCACTGAAGCTTTCTTT. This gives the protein CASSYPGGAGTEAFF.

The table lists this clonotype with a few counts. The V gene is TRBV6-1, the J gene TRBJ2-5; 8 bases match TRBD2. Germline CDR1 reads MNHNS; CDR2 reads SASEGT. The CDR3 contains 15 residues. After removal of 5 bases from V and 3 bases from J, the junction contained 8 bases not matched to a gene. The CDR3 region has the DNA TGTGCCAGCAGTAAATCAACTAGCGGTAAAGAGACCCAGTACTTC. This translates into CASSKSTSGKETQYF.

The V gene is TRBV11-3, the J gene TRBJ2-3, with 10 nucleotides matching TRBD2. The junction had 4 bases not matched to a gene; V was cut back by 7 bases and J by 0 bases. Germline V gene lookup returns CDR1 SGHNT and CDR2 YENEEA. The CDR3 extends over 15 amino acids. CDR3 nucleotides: TGTGCCAGCACCTTTAGCGGGGGGAGCACAGATACGCAGTATTTT. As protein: CASTFSGGSTDTQYF.

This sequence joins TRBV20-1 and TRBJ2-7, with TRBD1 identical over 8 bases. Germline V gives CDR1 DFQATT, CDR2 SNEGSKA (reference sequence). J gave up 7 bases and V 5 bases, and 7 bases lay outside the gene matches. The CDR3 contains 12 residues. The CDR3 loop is CSAFQGAREQYF. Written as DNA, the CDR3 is TGCAGTGCTTTTCAGGGGGCGAGAGAGCAGTACTTC.

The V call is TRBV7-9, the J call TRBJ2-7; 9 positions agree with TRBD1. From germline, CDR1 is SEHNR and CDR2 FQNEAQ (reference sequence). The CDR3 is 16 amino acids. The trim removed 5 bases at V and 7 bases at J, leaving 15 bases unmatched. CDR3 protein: CASSLHGTGMAGEQYF. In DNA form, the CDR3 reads TGTGCCAGCAGCCTCCATGGGACAGGGATGGCAGGGGAGCAGTACTTC. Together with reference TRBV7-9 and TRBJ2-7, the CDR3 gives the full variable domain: DTGVSQNPRHKITKRGQNVTFRCDPISEHNRLYWYRQTLGQGPEFLTYFQNEAQLEKSRLLSDRFSAERPKGSFSTLEIQRTEQGDSAMYLCASSLHGTGMAGEQYFGPGTRLTVT.

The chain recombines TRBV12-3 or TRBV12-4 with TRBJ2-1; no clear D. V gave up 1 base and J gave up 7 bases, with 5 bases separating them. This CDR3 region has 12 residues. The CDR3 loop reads CASSLDRNEQFF. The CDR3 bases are TGTGCCAGCAGTTTAGACAGAAATGAGCAGTTCTTC.

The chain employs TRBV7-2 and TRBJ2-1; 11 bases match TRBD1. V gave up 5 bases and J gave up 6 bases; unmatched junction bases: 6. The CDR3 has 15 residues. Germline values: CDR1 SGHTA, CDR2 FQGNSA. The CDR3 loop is CASSESDRGRNEQFF. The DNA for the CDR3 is TGTGCCAGCAGCGAATCGGACAGGGGGCGCAATGAGCAGTTCTTC.

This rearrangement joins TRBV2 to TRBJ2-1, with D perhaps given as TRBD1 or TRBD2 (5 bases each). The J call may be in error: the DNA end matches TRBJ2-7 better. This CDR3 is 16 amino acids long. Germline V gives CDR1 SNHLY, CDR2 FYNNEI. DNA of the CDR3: TGTGCCAGCAGTGAAGCCCCGTGGGGGTCCTCCTACGAGCAGTACTTC. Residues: CASSEAPWGSSYEQYF.

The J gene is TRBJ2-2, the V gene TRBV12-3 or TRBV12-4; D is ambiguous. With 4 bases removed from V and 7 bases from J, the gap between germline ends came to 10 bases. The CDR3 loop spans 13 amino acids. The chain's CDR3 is CASSWMKIGELFF. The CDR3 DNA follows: TGTGCCAGCAGTTGGATGAAGATCGGGGAGCTGTTTTTT.

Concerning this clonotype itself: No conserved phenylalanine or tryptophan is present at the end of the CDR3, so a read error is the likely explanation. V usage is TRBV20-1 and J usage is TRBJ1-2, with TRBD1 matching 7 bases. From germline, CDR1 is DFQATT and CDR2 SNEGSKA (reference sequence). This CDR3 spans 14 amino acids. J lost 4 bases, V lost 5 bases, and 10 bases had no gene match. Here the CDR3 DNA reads TGCAGTGCTGGGGGTCAGGGGGGAGGCTATGGCTACACCCTC. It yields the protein CSAGGQGGGYGYTL.

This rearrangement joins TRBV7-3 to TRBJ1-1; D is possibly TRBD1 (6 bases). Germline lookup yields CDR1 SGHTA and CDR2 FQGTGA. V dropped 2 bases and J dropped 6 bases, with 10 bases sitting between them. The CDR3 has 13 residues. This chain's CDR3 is CASSLGGGAEAFF. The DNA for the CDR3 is TGTGCCAGCAGCTTAGGCGGGGGCGCTGAAGCTTTCTTT.

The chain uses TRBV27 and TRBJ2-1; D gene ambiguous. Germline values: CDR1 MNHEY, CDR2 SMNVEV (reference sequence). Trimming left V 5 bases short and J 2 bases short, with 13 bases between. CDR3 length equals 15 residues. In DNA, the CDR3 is TGTGCCAGCAGTCCGACCCCCGTTGCCTACAATGAGCAGTTCTTC. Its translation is CASSPTPVAYNEQFF.

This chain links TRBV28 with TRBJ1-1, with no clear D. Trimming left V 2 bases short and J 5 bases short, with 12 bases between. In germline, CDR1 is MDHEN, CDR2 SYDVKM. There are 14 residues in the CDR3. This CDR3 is CASSLKSGLTEAFF. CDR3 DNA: TGTGCCAGCAGTTTAAAGTCCGGGCTAACTGAAGCTTTCTTT.

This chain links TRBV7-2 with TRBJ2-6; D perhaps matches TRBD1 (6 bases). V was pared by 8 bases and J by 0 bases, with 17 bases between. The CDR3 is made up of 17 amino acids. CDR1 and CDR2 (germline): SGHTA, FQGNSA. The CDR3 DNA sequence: TGTGCCAGCTCGAAGGACAGTTCCGTCTCTGGGGCCAACGTCCTGACTTTC. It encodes CASSKDSSVSGANVLTF.

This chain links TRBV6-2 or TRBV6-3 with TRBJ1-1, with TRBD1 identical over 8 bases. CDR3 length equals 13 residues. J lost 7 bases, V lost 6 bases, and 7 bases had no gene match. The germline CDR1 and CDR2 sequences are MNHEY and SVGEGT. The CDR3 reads CASRWTGTFEAFF. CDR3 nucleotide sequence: TGTGCCAGCAGGTGGACAGGGACCTTTGAAGCTTTCTTT.

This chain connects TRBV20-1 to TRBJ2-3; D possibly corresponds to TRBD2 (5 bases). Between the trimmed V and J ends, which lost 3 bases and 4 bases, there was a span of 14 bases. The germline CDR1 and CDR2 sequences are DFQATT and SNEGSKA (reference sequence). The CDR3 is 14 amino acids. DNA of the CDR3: TGCAGTGCTAGTGAGGGTCTTGGGGCAGATACGCAGTATTTT. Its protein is CSASEGLGADTQYF.

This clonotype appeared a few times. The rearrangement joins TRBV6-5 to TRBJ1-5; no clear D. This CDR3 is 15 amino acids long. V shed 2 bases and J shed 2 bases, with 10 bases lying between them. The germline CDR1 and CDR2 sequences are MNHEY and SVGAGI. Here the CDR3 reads CASSYGSGRNQPQHF. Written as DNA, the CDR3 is TGTGCCAGCAGTTACGGATCGGGCCGCAATCAGCCCCAGCATTTT.

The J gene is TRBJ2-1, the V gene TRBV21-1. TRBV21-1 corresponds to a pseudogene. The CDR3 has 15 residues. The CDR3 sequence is CASTDRQGSYNEQFF. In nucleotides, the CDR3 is TGTGCCAGCACCGACCGGCAAGGATCCTACAATGAGCAGTTCTTC.

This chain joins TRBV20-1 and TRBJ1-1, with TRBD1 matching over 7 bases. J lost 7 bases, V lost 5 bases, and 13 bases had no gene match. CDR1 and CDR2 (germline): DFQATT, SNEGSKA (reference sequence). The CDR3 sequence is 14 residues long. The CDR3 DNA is TGCAGTGCTGGGAGCCTGACAGGGACGGGTGAAGCTTTCTTT. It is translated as CSAGSLTGTGEAFF.

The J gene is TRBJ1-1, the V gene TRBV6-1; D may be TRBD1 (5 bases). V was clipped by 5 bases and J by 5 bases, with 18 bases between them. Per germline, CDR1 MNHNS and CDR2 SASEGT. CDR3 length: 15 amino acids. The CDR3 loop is CASSQTRGVSTEAFF. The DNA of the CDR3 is TGTGCCAGCAGTCAAACGCGAGGGGTTAGTACTGAAGCTTTCTTT.

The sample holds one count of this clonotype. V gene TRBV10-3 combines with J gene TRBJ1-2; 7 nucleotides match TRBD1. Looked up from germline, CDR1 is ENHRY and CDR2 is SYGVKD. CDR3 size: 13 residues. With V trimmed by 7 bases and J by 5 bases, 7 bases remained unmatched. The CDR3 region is CAINRDRGYGYTF. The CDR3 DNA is TGTGCCATCAACCGGGACAGAGGTTATGGCTACACCTTC.

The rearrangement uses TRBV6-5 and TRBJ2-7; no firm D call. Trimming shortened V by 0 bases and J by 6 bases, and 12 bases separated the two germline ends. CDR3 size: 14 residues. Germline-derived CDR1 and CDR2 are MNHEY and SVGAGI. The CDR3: CASSYSESTSEQYF. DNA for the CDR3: TGTGCCAGCAGTTACTCGGAATCTACAAGCGAGCAGTACTTC.

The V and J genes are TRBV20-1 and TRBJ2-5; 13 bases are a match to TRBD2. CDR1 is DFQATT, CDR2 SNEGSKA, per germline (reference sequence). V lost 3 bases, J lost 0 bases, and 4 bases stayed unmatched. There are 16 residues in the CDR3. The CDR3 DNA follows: TGCAGTGCTAGGGGGACTAGCGGGGTCTACCAAGAGACCCAGTACTTC. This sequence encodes CSARGTSGVYQETQYF.

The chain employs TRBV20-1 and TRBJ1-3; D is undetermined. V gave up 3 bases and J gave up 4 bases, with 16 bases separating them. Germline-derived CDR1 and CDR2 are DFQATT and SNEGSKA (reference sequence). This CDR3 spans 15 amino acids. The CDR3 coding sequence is TGCAGTGCTAGGTACAGCACTACTGTGGGAAACACCATATATTTT. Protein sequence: CSARYSTTVGNTIYF.

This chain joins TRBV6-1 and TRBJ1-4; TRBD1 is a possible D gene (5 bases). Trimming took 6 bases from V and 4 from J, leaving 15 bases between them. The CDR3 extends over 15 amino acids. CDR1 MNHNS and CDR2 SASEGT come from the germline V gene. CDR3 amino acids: CASSPPGRGNEKLFF. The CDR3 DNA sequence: TGTGCCAGCAGCCCCCCGGGACGGGGTAATGAAAAACTGTTTTTT.

The CDR3 DNA follows: TGTGCCAGCAGCTTAATAGGGTCGAACACTGAAGCTTTCTTT. This gives the protein CASSLIGSNTEAFF. V and J are TRBV11-3 and TRBJ1-1, with D hard to call. Germline CDR1 SGHNT, CDR2 YENEEA. The V gene lost 2 bases and the J gene lost 1 base, with 8 bases spanning the gap. CDR3 length: 14 amino acids.